The entry below gives a single T cell receptor (beta chain) sequence along with its context. Its target is unknown. These data are taken from a study of cytomegalovirus exposure and HLA in healthy donors. About the research overall: Early on, a data release was issued that held 85 million to 95 million unique TCRs from HLA-typed donors. The study's findings and limits: Per a prior analysis, the majority of TCR beta V segments were productive roughly 87% or roughly 30% of the time.

This PCR relied on a set of 60 Vbeta primers and 13 Jbeta primers. Sequencing was performed with immunoSEQ multiplex PCR; in TCRdb, only in-frame clones are kept and a portion is missing. This table holds some 160,000 clones, 80% found once. Nominally healthy donors provided the samples, though records likely missed some immune exposures. This sequence was found in a man aged 40-49 years in good health and CMV-seronegative. Specimen: PBMCs.

The chain's CDR3 is CASSLEAGRYATDTQYF. CDR3 nucleotide sequence: TGTGCCAGCAGCTTGGAAGCGGGCAGGTATGCCACAGATACGCAGTATTTT. The rearrangement links TRBV5-5 to TRBJ2-3; perhaps TRBD2 as D (6 bases). V shed 0 bases and J shed 2 bases, with 16 bases lying between them. Germline V gives CDR1 SGHKS, CDR2 YYEKEE (reference sequence). The CDR3 is made up of 17 amino acids. Looking up the rest from reference TRBV5-5 and TRBJ2-3 gives the full variable domain: DAGVTQSPTHLIKTRGQQVTLRCSPISGHKSVSWYQQVLGQGPQFIFQYYEKEERGRGNFPDRFSARQFPNYSSELNVNALLLGDSALYLCASSLEAGRYATDTQYFGPGTRLTVL.